This T cell receptor beta chain was sequenced during a study of CD8+ T cells in alopecia areata. Overall study results and limits: Scalp repertoires also include resident alphabeta T cells from normal skin.

In each case, RNA was isolated and then reverse transcribed into cDNA as the sequencing template. The table came from immunoSEQ multiplex PCR; TCRdb's copy has only in-frame clones and leaves some out. The repertoire has some 170,000 clones, about 66% of them found once; the top ten carry approximately 10%. CDR1 MNHNS and CDR2 SASEGT come from the germline V gene. V trimming: 3 bases; J trimming: 2 bases; junction bases outside the gene matches: 1. The CDR3 totals 13 residues. Comment on this clone: Its antigen is currently unknown.

Sequencing was performed on CD8+ T cells sorted from blood, taken at week 0. This TCR came from a human donor with alopecia areata. This chain uses TRBV6-1 with TRBJ2-7; 7 positions agree with TRBD2. The CDR3 sequence is CASSDTSAYEQYF. The DNA for the CDR3 is TGTGCCAGCAGTGATACTAGCGCCTACGAGCAGTACTTC.